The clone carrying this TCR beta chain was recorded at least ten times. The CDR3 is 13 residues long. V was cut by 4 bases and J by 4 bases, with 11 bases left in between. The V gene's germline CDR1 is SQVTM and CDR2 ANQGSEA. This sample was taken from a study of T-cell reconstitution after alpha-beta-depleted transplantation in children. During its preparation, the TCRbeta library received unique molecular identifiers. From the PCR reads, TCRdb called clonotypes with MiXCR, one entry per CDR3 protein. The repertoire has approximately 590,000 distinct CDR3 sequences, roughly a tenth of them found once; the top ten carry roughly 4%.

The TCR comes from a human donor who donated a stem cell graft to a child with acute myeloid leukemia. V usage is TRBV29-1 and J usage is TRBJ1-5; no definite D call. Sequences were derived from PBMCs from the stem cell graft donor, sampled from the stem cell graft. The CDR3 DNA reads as TGCAGCGTTGCGGAATCTCCAAATCAGCCCCAGCATTTT. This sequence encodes CSVAESPNQPQHF. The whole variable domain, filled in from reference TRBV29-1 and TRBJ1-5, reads SAVISQKPSRDICQRGTSLTIQCQVDSQVTMMFWYRQQPGQSLTLIATANQGSEATYESGFVIDKFPISRPNLTFSTLTVSNMSPEDSSIYLCSVAESPNQPQHFGDGTRLSIL.